This TCR beta chain was sequenced for a study of cytomegalovirus exposure and HLA in healthy donors. The PCR employed 60 Vbeta primers together with 13 Jbeta primers. Assay: immunoSEQ multiplex PCR; the TCRdb copy retains only in-frame clones and omits some. The table has approximately 170,000 clones, roughly 80% seen once. The receptor's source is a woman aged 18-29 years in good health and CMV-seronegative. The sample comprised PBMCs.

CDR3 in amino acids: CASRGDRGRPDTQYF. The CDR3, as DNA: TGTGCCAGTAGAGGGGACAGGGGAAGGCCAGATACGCAGTATTTT. V and J are TRBV19 and TRBJ2-3, with TRBD1 identical over 10 bases. CDR1 and CDR2 (germline): LNHDA, SQIVND (reference sequence). The CDR3 sequence is 15 residues long. V was pared by 6 bases and J by 4 bases, with 7 bases of the junction left unmatched.